The clone carrying this TCR beta chain was counted a single time. The data originate from a study of blood T cell repertoires in COVID-19. At the level of the study: Specimens from acute and convalescent COVID-19 originated in the United States, Italy and Spain.

CDR1 is SGHTA, CDR2 FQGNSA, per germline. V lost 0 bases and J lost 2, with 8 bases in between. CDR3 size: 15 residues. Source study methods: It was from reference gene primer amplification that nucleated cell counts were estimated. This table comes from immunoSEQ multiplex PCR, and its TCRdb copy is limited to in-frame clones, with some not included. Clone size and the V and J calls come from that table; the DNA yielded D and trimming. The data hold a few hundred thousand clones, with about 90% observed a single time. This TCR derives from a woman between 65 and 79 years old with COVID-19, enrolled during active disease. The gene calls are TRBV7-2 and TRBJ1-5; D possibly corresponds to TRBD1 (6 bases). Sequencing was performed on peripheral blood. CDR3: CASSLAGAGNQPQHF. CDR3 sequence (DNA): TGTGCCAGCAGCTTAGCGGGGGCCGGCAATCAGCCCCAGCATTTT.